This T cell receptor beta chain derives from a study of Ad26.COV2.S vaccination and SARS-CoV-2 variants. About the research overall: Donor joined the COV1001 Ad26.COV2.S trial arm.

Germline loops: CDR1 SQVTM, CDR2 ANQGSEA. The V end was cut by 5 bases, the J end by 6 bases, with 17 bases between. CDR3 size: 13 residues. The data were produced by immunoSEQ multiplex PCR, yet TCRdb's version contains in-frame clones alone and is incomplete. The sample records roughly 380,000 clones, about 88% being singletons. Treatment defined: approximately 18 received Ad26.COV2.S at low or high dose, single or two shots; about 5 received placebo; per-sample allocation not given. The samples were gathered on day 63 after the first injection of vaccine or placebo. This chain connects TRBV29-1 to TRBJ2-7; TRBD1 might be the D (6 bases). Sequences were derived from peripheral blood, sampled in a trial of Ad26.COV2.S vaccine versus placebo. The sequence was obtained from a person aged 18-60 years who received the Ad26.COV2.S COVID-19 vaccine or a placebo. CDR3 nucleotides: TGCAGCGTTTATCGATTGCTAGGGGGCGAGCAGTACTTC. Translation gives CSVYRLLGGEQYF.